This entry concerns a single T cell receptor beta chain. Primers used in a second PCR of about 6 to 12 cycles were a sample-barcoded 5' primer and a J-beta primer mix. TCRdb re-called the 5' RACE reads through MiXCR, storing one row per CDR3 protein. This table holds approximately 1.5 million distinct CDR3 sequences, around 40% found once. These data are taken from a study of blood T cells in healthy people across ages. The CDR3 is made up of 17 amino acids. Germline-derived CDR1 and CDR2 are MDHEN and SYDVKM. Trimming cost V 3 bases and J 3 bases, with 21 bases left between them. The sequencing input was blood. The rearrangement links TRBV28 to TRBJ2-7; D ambiguous. This TCR came from a woman aged 18-30 years in good health. Written as DNA, the CDR3 is TGTGCCAGCAGTTTTTTTACCACAAGAGACTGGGACTACGAGCAGTACTTC. Its protein product is CASSFFTTRDWDYEQYF.